This T cell receptor beta chain was found in a study of shared clonotypes between healthy human individuals. This CDR3 region has 14 residues. The V and J ends lost 4 bases and 2 bases respectively, with 12 bases between them. The germline CDR1 and CDR2 sequences are SGHNT and YYREEE (reference sequence). Authors' processing steps: In the immunoSEQ data, sequences were junction-only and lacked quality scores, so filtering differed. The data were produced by immunoSEQ multiplex PCR, yet TCRdb's version contains in-frame clones alone and is incomplete. V and J calls and clone size are copied from that table; D and trimming were computed from the DNA. The sample has some 550,000 clones; less than 98% are singletons.

The sample consisted of naive CD4+ T cells sorted from blood. The sample's subset: CD45RA+ positively selected. The chain is built from TRBV5-4 and TRBJ2-5; no reliable D call. This TCR was recovered from a woman between 25 and 40 years old in good health. Written as DNA, the CDR3 is TGTGCCAGCAGCCCCGGATATTTTCAAGAGACCCAGTACTTC. This encodes CASSPGYFQETQYF.